Presented here are 20 T cell receptor beta chains from one specimen sequenced in a study of cytomegalovirus exposure and HLA in healthy donors. This PCR relied on a set of 60 Vbeta primers and 13 Jbeta primers. Data came from immunoSEQ multiplex PCR; TCRdb stores just in-frame clones and leaves some out. The top ten clones hold about 2.6% of a sample with roughly 130,000 clones, around 72% of them seen once. The source material was PBMCs. The origin of the receptors is a human donor in good health.

CDR3 sequence: CASSLLGGHTDTQYF. CDR3 in DNA: TGTGCCAGCAGCTTACTTGGGGGCCACACAGATACGCAGTATTTT. The genes are TRBV11-2 and TRBJ2-3; weak D call: TRBD1 (6 bases). Trimming took off 2 bases at V and 2 bases at J, with 11 bases between the two ends. CDR1 is SGHAT, CDR2 FQNNGV, per germline. CDR3 size: 15 residues.

The chain joins TRBV20-1 to TRBJ2-7; D gene uncertain. The ends were cut back, 8 bases at V and 3 bases at J, with 11 bases in the middle. The CDR3 has 11 residues. Germline V lookup: CDR1 DFQATT, CDR2 SNEGSKA (reference sequence). The CDR3 DNA follows: TGCAGTCCGGTAGCCCGCTACGAGCAGTACTTC. Its protein is CSPVARYEQYF.

This clone was observed a few times. The chain combines TRBV2 with TRBJ2-2; 7 nucleotides align to TRBD2. V dropped 7 bases and J dropped 5; count of bases not matched to a gene: 13. This CDR3 is built from 16 residues. The germline V gene has CDR1 SNHLY and CDR2 FYNNEI. Written as DNA, the CDR3 is TGTGCCAGCATAGGGACTATAGGAATAGTAACCGGGGAGCTGTTTTTT. This codes for CASIGTIGIVTGELFF.

This chain joins TRBV6-1 and TRBJ2-3; D perhaps matches TRBD1 (7 bases). With 2 bases removed from V and 4 bases from J, the gap between germline ends came to 16 bases. Germline V gene sequence: CDR1 MNHNS, CDR2 SASEGT. This CDR3 is built from 16 residues. The CDR3 sequence: CASSEYDREVADTQYF. DNA of the CDR3: TGTGCCAGCAGTGAATACGACAGGGAGGTGGCAGATACGCAGTATTTT.

J is TRBJ2-7 and V is TRBV11-2; maybe TRBD2 (6 bases). CDR1 SGHAT and CDR2 FQNNGV come from the germline V gene. The V and J ends lost 3 bases and 0 bases respectively, with 18 bases between them. The CDR3 runs to 17 residues. CDR3 residues: CASSFSLLGGVSYEQYF. The CDR3 nucleotides read TGTGCCAGCAGCTTCTCGCTTCTAGGAGGGGTCTCCTACGAGCAGTACTTC.

This clone has only a few counts. The chain combines TRBV9 with TRBJ1-2; 8 bases are shared with TRBD1. The CDR3 contains 14 residues. V shed 6 bases, J shed 6 bases, and the junction held 10 bases outside the gene matches. From germline, CDR1 is SGDLS and CDR2 YYNGEE. CDR3 in DNA: TGTGCCAGCACCCTAGGAGACAGGGGACATGGCTACACCTTC. Its translation is CASTLGDRGHGYTF.

The chain combines TRBV28 with TRBJ1-4; D ambiguous. CDR3 length: 13 amino acids. Trimming stripped 3 bases from V and 10 bases from J, with 12 bases between. Germline loops: CDR1 MDHEN, CDR2 SYDVKM. CDR3 nucleotide sequence: TGTGCCAGCAGTTTCCCTTTAGGCGGAAAACTGTTTTTT. As protein: CASSFPLGGKLFF.

The chain uses TRBV7-2 and TRBJ2-1, with D possibly being TRBD1 (7 bases). The CDR3 has 14 amino acids. Germline V gene sequence: CDR1 SGHTA, CDR2 FQGNSA. The V end was cut by 1 base, the J end by 9 bases, with 13 bases between. The CDR3 region has the DNA TGTGCCAGCAGCTTAGAAAACAGGGGAGGTGAGCAGTTCTTC. It encodes CASSLENRGGEQFF.

The rearrangement uses TRBV11-2 and TRBJ1-2; a weak D match, TRBD1 (5 bases). Per the germline V gene, CDR1 is SGHAT and CDR2 is FQNNGV. The CDR3 totals 14 residues. The V and J ends lost 1 base and 4 bases respectively, with 10 bases between them. CDR3: CASSLAPGGYGYTF. The CDR3, as DNA: TGTGCCAGCAGCTTAGCGCCGGGGGGCTATGGCTACACCTTC.

This clone showed up just once. V and J are TRBV5-4 and TRBJ2-5; possible D gene TRBD2, 6 bases. CDR1 and CDR2 (germline): SGHNT, YYREEE (reference sequence). This CDR3 spans 16 amino acids. Trimming stripped 4 bases from V and 1 base from J, with 17 bases between. The CDR3 DNA reads TGTGCCAGCAGCCCAGTTCCAGCGGGTCTCCAAGAGACCCAGTACTTC. It translates to CASSPVPAGLQETQYF.

This clone came up a few times. This chain uses TRBV30 with TRBJ1-4, with no clear D. V lost 1 base and J 3 bases, leaving 6 bases between the germline ends. From germline, CDR1 is GTSNPN and CDR2 SVGIG (reference sequence). The CDR3 loop spans 13 amino acids. The CDR3 DNA sequence: TGTGCCTGGAGTGGGCAGGCTAATGAAAAACTGTTTTTT. This encodes CAWSGQANEKLFF.

This clone appeared a few times. The junction and the germline gene differ at one end; a read error may be behind it. This chain joins TRBV7-9 and TRBJ2-3, with TRBD2 matching over 11 bases. The CDR3 runs 16 residues. Germline V gene lookup returns CDR1 SEHNR and CDR2 FQNEAQ (reference sequence). This CDR3 reads CSSSLGLAVDSDTQYF. CDR3 DNA: TGTTCCAGCAGCTTGGGACTAGCGGTCGACTCAGATACGCAGTATTTT.

The chain carries TRBV28 and TRBJ2-7; no clear D. Germline CDR1 is MDHEN and CDR2 is SYDVKM. The CDR3 extends over 12 amino acids. With 2 bases removed from V and 5 bases from J, the gap between germline ends came to 7 bases. CDR3 protein: CASSLRGHEQYF. CDR3 bases: TGTGCCAGCAGTTTACGTGGCCACGAGCAGTACTTC.

The chain joins TRBV19 to TRBJ1-1, with a tentative D call TRBD1 (5 bases). This CDR3 is built from 12 residues. V was shortened by 5 bases and J by 11 bases, with 15 bases between the two germline ends. Per the germline V gene, CDR1 is LNHDA and CDR2 is SQIVND (reference sequence). In nucleotides, the CDR3 is TGTGCCAGTAGTCCCGCGGCAGGGCTCGCTTTCTTT. It is translated as CASSPAAGLAFF.

The V call is TRBV10-3, the J call TRBJ1-2; D is unclear. The V gene's germline CDR1 is ENHRY and CDR2 SYGVKD. The CDR3 spans 14 residues. Between the trimmed V and J ends, which lost 9 bases and 4 bases, there was a span of 18 bases. CDR3 DNA: TGTGCCATGTCATCGGCAGCGTCGTCCTATGGCTACACCTTC. Its translation: CAMSSAASSYGYTF.

The V gene is TRBV30, the J gene TRBJ1-2; D may be TRBD1 (6 bases). The V end was cut by 4 bases, the J end by 5 bases, with 14 bases between. The CDR3 has 13 residues. The germline gives CDR1 GTSNPN, CDR2 SVGIG (reference sequence). The CDR3 loop is CAWIPRTVYGYTF. Written as DNA, the CDR3 is TGTGCCTGGATCCCACGGACAGTATATGGCTACACCTTC.

The V call is TRBV19, the J call TRBJ1-2, with 8 bases matching TRBD1. Germline V gene sequence: CDR1 LNHDA, CDR2 SQIVND (reference sequence). The V segment lost 7 bases and the J segment 2 bases; nucleotides outside the gene matches: 6. The length of the CDR3 is 14 residues. CDR3 region: CASMRQGLNYGYTF. For the CDR3, the DNA is TGTGCCAGTATGAGACAGGGGTTGAACTATGGCTACACCTTC. Full variable domain (rest looked up from reference TRBV19 and TRBJ1-2): DGGITQSPKYLFRKEGQNVTLSCEQNLNHDAMYWYRQDPGQGLRLIYYSQIVNDFQKGDIAEGYSVSREKKESFPLTVTSAQKNPTAFYLCASMRQGLNYGYTFGSGTRLTVV.

The gene calls are TRBV5-4 and TRBJ2-7; the D is unclear. Trimming cost V 4 bases and J 0 bases, with 11 bases left between them. The CDR3 runs to 14 residues. CDR1 and CDR2 (germline): SGHNT, YYREEE (reference sequence). CDR3 coding DNA: TGTGCCAGCAGCCGAGCGCGGCGCTCCTACGAGCAGTACTTC. This sequence encodes CASSRARRSYEQYF.

The chain recombines TRBV7-9 with TRBJ2-2; D is unclear. V lost 7 bases, J lost 4 bases, and 19 bases lay in between. Germline V gene data show CDR1 as SEHNR and CDR2 as FQNEAQ (reference sequence). This CDR3 has 16 residues. Here the CDR3 reads CASIAEVVRPTGELFF. CDR3 nucleotides: TGTGCCAGCATCGCTGAGGTAGTACGCCCCACCGGGGAGCTGTTTTTT.

This clone was picked up one time. This chain links TRBV7-2 with TRBJ1-3, with 7 bases fitting TRBD1. Germline V gene data show CDR1 as SGHTA and CDR2 as FQGNSA. Trimming removed 5 bases from V and 2 bases from J; junction bases left unmatched: 6. CDR3 length equals 15 residues. The CDR3 DNA reads as TGTGCCAGCAGCACCGGGACAGTCCCTGGAAACACCATATATTTT. As protein: CASSTGTVPGNTIYF.